In this sample, the clone carrying this TCR beta chain turned up once. The target antigen is unknown. Germline V CDR1 and CDR2: SEHNR, FQNEAQ (reference sequence). This CDR3 contains 14 residues. V was clipped by 1 base and J by 5 bases, with 11 bases between them. These data originate in a study of shared clonotypes between healthy human individuals. Study results and caveats: Shared clonotypes across all four donors exceeded non-shared ones in generation probability.

Repertoires were generated with immunoSEQ multiplex PCR, while TCRdb's copy carries only in-frame clones and drops some. The repertoire consists of about a million clones, with approximately 68% occurring once and the leading ten covering approximately 1.5%. The V gene is TRBV7-9, the J gene TRBJ2-5; D not resolved. This TCR came from a young man in good health. The sample consisted of memory CD4+ T cells sorted from blood. Subset described: CD45RA-negative fraction. DNA of the CDR3: TGTGCCAGCAGCTTAGTCTCGTCGGGTGAGACCCAGTACTTC. Amino acid sequence: CASSLVSSGETQYF.